This paragraph covers one T cell receptor beta chain sequence. Its antigen is not identified. This CDR3 has 17 residues. The V gene's germline CDR1 is SGHTA and CDR2 FQGNSA. Trimming left V 1 base short and J 4 bases short, with 16 bases between. Primers for the PCR totalled 60 Vbeta and 13 Jbeta. Here immunoSEQ multiplex PCR was the method, and the copy in TCRdb shows in-frame clones only, minus some. In the table there are fewer than 200,000 clones, about 71% of which are singletons. This specimen comes from a study of cytomegalovirus exposure and HLA in healthy donors. General study points: Investigators reported over 150 TCR beta chains as tied to cytomegalovirus.

The donors gave bone marrow, and they were healthy. The rearrangement uses TRBV7-2 and TRBJ1-4; no firm D call. Sequencing input: PBMCs. The TCR comes from a woman aged 40-49 years in good health and CMV-seropositive. In DNA form, the CDR3 reads TGTGCCAGCAGCTTAGACCCACCGGAGGTTTATAATGAAAAACTGTTTTTT. This sequence encodes CASSLDPPEVYNEKLFF. Supplemented by reference TRBV7-2 and TRBJ1-4, the full variable domain reads GAGVSQSPSNKVTEKGKDVELRCDPISGHTALYWYRQSLGQGLEFLIYFQGNSAPDKSGLPSDRFSAERTGGSVSTLTIQRTQQEDSAVYLCASSLDPPEVYNEKLFFGSGTQLSVL.